This note documents a single T cell receptor beta chain sequence. The antigen is unknown. The data belong to a study of T-cell reconstitution after alpha-beta-depleted transplantation in children. Losses at the gene ends were 2 bases for V and 4 bases for J; bases not matched to a gene: 13. There are 19 residues in the CDR3. CDR1 is KGHSH and CDR2 is LQKENI in the germline V gene. Overall study results and limits: Surviving recipient T cells and intrathymic progenitors accounted for some patients' high TCRbeta diversity at day 60.

Preparing the TCRbeta library involved the use of unique molecular identifiers. One entry per CDR3 protein, called by TCRdb with MiXCR from the PCR reads. The table has 700,000 to 950,000 distinct CDR3 sequences, roughly 15% seen once; the top ten hold approximately 5%. Sequenced here: PBMCs, mostly from graft donor cells, sampled 360 days after TCRalphabeta/CD19-depleted stem cell transplant. The TCR sequence derives from a male patient aged 10 to 17 who had a stem cell transplant for acute lymphoblastic leukemia, so the T cells may come from the graft donor. The chain carries TRBV18 and TRBJ2-2; 10 bases map to TRBD2. CDR3 in DNA: TGTGCCAGCTCACCATGGGTTCAACGGGCTAGCGGGAGCACCGGGGAGCTGTTTTTT. It is translated as CASSPWVQRASGSTGELFF.